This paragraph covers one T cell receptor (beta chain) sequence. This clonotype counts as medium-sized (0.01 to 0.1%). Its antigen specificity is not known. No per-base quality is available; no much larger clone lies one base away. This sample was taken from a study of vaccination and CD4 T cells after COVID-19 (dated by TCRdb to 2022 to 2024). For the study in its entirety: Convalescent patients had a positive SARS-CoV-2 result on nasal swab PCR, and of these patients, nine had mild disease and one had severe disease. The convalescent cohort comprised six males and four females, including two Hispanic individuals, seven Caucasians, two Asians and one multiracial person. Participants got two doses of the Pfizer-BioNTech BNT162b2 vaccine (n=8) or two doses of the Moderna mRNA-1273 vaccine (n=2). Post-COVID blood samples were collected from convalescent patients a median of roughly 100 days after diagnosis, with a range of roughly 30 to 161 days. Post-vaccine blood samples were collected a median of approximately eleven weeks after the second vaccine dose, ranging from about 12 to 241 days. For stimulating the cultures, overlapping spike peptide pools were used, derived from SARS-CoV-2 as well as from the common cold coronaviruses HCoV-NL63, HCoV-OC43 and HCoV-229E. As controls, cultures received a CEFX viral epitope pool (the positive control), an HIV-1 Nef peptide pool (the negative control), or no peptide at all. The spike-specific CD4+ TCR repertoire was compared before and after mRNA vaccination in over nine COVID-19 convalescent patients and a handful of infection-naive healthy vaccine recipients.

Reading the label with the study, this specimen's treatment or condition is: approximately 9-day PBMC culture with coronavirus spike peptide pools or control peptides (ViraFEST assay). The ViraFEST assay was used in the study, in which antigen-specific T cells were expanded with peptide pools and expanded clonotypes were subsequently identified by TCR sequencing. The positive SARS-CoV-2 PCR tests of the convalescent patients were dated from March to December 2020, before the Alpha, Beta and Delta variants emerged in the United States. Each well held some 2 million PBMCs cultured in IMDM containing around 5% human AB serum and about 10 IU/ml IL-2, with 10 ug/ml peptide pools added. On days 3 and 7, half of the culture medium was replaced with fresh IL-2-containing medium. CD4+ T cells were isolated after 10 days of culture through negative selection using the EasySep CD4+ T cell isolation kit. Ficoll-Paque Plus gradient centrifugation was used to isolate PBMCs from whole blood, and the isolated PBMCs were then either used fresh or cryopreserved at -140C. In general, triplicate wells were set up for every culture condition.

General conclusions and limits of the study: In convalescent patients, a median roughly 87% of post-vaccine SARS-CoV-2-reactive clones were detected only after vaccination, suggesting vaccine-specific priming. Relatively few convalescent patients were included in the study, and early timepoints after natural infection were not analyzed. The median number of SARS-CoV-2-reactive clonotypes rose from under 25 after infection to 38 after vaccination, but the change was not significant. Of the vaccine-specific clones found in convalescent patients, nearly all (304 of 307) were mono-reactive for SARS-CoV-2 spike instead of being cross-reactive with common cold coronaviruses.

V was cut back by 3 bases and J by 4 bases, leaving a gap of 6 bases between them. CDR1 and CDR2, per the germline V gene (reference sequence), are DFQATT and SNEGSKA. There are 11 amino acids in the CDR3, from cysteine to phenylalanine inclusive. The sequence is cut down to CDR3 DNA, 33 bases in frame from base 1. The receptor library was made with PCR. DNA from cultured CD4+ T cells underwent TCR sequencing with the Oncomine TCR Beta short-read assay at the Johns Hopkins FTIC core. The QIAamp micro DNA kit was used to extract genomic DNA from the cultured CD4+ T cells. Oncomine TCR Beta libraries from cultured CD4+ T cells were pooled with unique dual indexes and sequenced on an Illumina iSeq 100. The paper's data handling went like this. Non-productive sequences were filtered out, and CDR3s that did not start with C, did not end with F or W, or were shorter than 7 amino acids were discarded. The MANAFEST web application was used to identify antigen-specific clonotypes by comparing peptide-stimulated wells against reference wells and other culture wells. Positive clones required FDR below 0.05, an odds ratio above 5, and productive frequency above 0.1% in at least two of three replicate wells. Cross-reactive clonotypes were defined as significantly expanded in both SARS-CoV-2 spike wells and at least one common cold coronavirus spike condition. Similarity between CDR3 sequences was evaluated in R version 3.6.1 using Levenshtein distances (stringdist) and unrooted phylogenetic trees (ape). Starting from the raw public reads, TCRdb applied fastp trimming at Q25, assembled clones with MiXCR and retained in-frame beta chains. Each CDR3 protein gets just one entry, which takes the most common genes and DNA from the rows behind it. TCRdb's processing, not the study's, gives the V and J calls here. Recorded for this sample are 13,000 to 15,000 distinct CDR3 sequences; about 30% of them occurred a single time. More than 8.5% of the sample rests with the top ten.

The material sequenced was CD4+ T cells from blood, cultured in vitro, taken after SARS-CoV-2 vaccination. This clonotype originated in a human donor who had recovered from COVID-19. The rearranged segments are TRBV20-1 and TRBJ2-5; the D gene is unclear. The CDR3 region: CSARLGETQYF. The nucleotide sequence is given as TGCAGTGCTAGGCTAGGAGAGACCCAGTACTTC.